This record looks at one TCR beta chain sequence and its context. Its antigen is still unknown. No base quality information exists; no much larger clone differs at one position. The CDR3 regions of human TCRbeta chains were analyzed by immunosequencing. Under the source paper's analysis protocol: Repertoire TCRs were matched against a reference library of SARS-CoV-2-specific TCRs generated with the MIRA antigen-specificity platform. Breadth was defined as the fraction of unique TCRs that were SARS-CoV-2-associated, and depth was defined as the fraction of total T cells that were SARS-CoV-2-associated. Using the MIRA data, every spike-specific TCR was mapped to the spike region that the TCR reacted to and assigned to either a CD4 or a CD8 class. Log10-transformed breadth and depth values were compared by one-way ANOVA with Sidak's multiple comparisons tests. This immuneACCESS table, as held by TCRdb, lists in-frame sequences with V and J called but not all clones. Of the missing ones, under half trace to an unresolved V gene in checked studies; the others have no known cause. V and J calls and clone size follow that table, whereas D and trimming were derived from the DNA. Present in this sample are more than 95,000 clones, approximately 91% of which were seen just once. The top ten constitute about 17% of the sample.

This specimen comes from a study of T cell responses to AZD1222 COVID-19 vaccine (TCRdb year 2021). For the study in its entirety: AZD1222 recipients whose second dose came at about 4 weeks and those whose second dose came at about 12 weeks were combined into one group, since spike-specific TCR depth and breadth did not differ between the two schedules. TCR sequencing covered more than 230 trial participants: 207 given two doses of AZD1222 and some 25 given two doses of MenACWY control vaccine. Trial participants were enrolled into age subgroups of 18-55, 56-69 and 70-plus years, which contained about 150, 27 and 61 TCR-sequenced participants, respectively. The paper as a whole reports these results and caveats: After two AZD1222 doses, spike-specific TCR breadth and depth were significantly higher than at day 0 and than in MenACWY recipients. Most participants were white British and females outnumbered males, and the authors suggested that clonal diversity may have been underestimated. CD4 TCRs associated with the vaccine covered the entire spike protein, and the dominant responses were in regions 160-218 and 743-854. Conclusions about previously exposed vaccinees are limited, since just a handful of AZD1222 recipients were seropositive for SARS-CoV-2 at baseline. In the small 56-69-year group, the increase in depth fell short of significance, most likely because of low power. Epitopes outside the regions mutated in the B.1.351 and B.1.1.7 variants were reportedly recognized by nearly half of the unique spike-specific TCRs. No day 14 peak-response samples were available, so repertoires were characterized only after the peak T cell response.

The time point label, as the study defines it: baseline before first vaccination. Vaccinee samples came from UK trials COV001 and COV002, including a single-blind randomized controlled phase 2/3 trial of AZD1222 (ChAdOx1 nCoV-19) in healthy adults. Trial participant PBMC samples were collected at day 0 and day 28 after the second dose for TCRbeta chain sequencing. The CDR3 runs 18 amino acids, cysteine and phenylalanine included. The DNA shown is the 54-base CDR3, in frame from base 1. CDR1 and CDR2 were assigned from the germline V gene as SQVTM and ANQGSEA. A distance of 22 bases separates the germline ends of V and J, which lose 2 bases and 2 bases respectively.

The starting material was peripheral blood, obtained on day 0 of AZD1222 vaccination. The clonotype originates from an adult in good health. The chain is made from TRBV29-1 and TRBJ2-1, with the D gene possibly TRBD1 or TRBD2, each one fitting 6 bases. At the DNA level, the sequence is TGCAGCGTTGAATCGACTAGTGGGGGGCCCACCCCCTACAATGAGCAGTTCTTC. Its translation is CSVESTSGGPTPYNEQFF.